This TCR beta chain was recorded in a study of T cells in tuberculosis. Study-level background: T cells were selected with CD1B tetramers loaded with glucose monomycolate.

Study-wide results and limits: Shorter CDR3-alpha in active tuberculosis partly drove smaller distances. Active tuberculosis cases were adults; controls were adolescents. Active tuberculosis alpha repertoires lay closer to GMM-specific TCRs than controls'.

A note on this clone: Its antigen is unidentified.

This CDR3 has 15 residues. J gave up 5 bases and V 0 bases, and 5 bases lay outside the gene matches. Germline-derived CDR1 and CDR2 are MNHEY and SMNVEV (reference sequence). The protocol was immunoSEQ multiplex PCR, while the TCRdb copy is restricted to in-frame clones and leaves out a portion. The sample lists 25,000 to 35,000 clones, around 95% seen once, with under 2.5% in the top ten. The gene calls are TRBV27 and TRBJ1-1; the match to TRBD1 covers 8 bases. The sequencing input was PBMCs. The clonotype originates from a donor aged 10 to 29 with latent tuberculosis or without tuberculosis infection. This CDR3 reads CASSLSAGGRTEAFF. The CDR3 DNA sequence: TGTGCCAGCAGTTTATCGGCAGGGGGCAGAACTGAAGCTTTCTTT.